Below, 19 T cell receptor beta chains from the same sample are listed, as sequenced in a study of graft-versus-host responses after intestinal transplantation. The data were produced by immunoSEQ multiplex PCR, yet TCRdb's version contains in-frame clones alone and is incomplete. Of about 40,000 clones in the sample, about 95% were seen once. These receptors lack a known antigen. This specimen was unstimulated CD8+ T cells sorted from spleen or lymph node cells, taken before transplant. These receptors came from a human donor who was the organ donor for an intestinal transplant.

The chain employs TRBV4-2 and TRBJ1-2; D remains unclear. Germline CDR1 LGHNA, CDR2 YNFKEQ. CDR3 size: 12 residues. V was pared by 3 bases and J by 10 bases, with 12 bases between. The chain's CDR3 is CASSHPGGLYTF. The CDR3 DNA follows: TGTGCCAGCAGCCATCCTGGAGGCCTCTACACCTTC.

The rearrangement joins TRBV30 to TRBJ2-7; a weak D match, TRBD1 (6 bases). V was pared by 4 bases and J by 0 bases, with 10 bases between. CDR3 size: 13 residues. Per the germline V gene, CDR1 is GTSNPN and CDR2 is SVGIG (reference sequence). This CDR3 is CAWTGDISYEQYF. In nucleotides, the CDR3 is TGTGCCTGGACAGGGGACATCTCCTACGAGCAGTACTTC.

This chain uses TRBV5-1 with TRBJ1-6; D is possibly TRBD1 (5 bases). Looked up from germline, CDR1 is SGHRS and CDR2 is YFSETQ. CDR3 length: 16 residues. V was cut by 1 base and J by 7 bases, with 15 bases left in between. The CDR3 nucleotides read TGCGCCAGCAGCTTGTATTTTCCCGAGGGGAATTCACCCCTCCACTTT. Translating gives CASSLYFPEGNSPLHF.

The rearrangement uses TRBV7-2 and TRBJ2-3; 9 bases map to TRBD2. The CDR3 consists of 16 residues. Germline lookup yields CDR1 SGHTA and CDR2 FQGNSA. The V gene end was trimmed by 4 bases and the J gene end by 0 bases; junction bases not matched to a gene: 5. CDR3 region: CASSSGTSPSTDTQYF. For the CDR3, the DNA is TGTGCCAGCAGCTCTGGGACTAGCCCTAGCACAGATACGCAGTATTTT.

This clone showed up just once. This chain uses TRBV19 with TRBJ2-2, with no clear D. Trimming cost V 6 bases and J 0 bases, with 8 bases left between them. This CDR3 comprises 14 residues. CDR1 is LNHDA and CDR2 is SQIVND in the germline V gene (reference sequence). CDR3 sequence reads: CASSQVPNTGELFF. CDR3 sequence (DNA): TGTGCCAGTAGCCAGGTTCCGAACACCGGGGAGCTGTTTTTT.

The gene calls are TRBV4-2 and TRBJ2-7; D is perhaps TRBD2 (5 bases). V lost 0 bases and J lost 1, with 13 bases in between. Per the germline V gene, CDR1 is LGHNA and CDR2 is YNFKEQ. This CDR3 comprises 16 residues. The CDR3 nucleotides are TGTGCCAGCAGCCAAGATTTGCGGGTTGGGTCCTACGAGCAGTACTTC. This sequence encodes CASSQDLRVGSYEQYF.

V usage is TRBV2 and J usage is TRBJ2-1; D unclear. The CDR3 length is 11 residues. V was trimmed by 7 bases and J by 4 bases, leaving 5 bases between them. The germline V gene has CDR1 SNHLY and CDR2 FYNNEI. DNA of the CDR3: TGTGCCAGCAATTTATACAATGAGCAGTTCTTC. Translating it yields CASNLYNEQFF.

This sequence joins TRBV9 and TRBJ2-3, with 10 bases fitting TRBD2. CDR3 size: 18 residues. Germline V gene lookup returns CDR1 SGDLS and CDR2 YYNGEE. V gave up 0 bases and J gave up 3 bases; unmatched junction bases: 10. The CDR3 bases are TGTGCCAGCAGCGTAGAACCGGAAGCGGGGGGGAGGACAGATACGCAGTATTTT. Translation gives CASSVEPEAGGRTDTQYF.

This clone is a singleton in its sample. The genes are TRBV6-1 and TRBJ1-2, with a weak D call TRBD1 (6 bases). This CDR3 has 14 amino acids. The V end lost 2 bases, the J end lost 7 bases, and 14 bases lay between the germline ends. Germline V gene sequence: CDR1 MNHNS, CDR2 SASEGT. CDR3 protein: CASSERGGTLGYTF. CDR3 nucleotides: TGTGCCAGCAGTGAACGAGGGGGGACCCTTGGCTACACCTTC.

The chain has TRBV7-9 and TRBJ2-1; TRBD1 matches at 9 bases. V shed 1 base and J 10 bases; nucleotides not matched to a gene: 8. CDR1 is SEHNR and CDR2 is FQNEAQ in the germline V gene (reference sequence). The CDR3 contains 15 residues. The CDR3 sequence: CASSLGVTGGWEQFF. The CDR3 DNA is TGTGCCAGCAGCTTAGGGGTGACAGGGGGATGGGAGCAGTTCTTC.

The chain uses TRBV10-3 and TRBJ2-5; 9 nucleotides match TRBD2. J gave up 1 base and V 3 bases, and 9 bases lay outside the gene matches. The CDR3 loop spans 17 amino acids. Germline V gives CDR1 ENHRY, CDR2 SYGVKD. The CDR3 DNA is TGTGCCATCAGTGATCAAATAGCGGGGGCATTCCAAGAGACCCAGTACTTC. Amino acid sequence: CAISDQIAGAFQETQYF.

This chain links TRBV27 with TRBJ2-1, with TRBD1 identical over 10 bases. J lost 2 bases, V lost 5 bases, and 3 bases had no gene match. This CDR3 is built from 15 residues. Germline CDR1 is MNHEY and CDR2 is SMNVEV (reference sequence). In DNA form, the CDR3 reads TGTGCCAGCAGTCAAGGGACAGGGGCCTACAATGAGCAGTTCTTC. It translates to CASSQGTGAYNEQFF.

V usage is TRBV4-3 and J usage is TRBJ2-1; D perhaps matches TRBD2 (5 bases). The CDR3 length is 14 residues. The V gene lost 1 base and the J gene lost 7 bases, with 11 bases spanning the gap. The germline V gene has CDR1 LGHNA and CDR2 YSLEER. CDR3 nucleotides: TGCGCCAGCAGCCAAGTTGGGGAGACGAATGAGCAGTTCTTC. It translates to CASSQVGETNEQFF.

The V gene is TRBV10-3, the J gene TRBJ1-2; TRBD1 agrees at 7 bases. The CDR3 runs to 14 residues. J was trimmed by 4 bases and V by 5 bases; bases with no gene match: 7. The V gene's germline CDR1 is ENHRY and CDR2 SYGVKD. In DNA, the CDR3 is TGTGCCATCAGTCTCACGACAGGGATCTATGGCTACACCTTC. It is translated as CAISLTTGIYGYTF.

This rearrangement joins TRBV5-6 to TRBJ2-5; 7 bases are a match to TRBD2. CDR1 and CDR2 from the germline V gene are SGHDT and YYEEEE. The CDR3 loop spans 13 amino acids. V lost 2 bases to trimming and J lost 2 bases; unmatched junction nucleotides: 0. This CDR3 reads CASSFGGQETQYF. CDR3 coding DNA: TGTGCCAGCAGCTTCGGGGGGCAAGAGACCCAGTACTTC.

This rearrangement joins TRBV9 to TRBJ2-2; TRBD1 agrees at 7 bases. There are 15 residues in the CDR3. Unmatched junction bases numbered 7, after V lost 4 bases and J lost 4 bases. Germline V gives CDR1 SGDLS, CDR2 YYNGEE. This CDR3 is CASSPFDRATGELFF. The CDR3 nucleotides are TGTGCCAGCAGCCCATTCGACAGGGCCACCGGGGAGCTGTTTTTT.

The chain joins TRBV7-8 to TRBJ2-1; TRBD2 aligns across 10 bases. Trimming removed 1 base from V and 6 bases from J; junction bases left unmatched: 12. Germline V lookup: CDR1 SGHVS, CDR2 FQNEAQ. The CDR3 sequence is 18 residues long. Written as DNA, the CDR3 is TGTGCCAGCAGCTTAGTAGCCCTAGCGGGGGTCCAGTCCAATGAGCAGTTCTTC. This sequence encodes CASSLVALAGVQSNEQFF.

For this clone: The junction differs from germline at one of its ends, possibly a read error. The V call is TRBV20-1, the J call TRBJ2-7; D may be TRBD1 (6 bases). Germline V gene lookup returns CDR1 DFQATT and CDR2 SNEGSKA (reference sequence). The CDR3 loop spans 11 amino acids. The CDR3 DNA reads TGCAGTGCTCGAGAAAACAGGGACCAGTACTTC. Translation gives CSARENRDQYF.

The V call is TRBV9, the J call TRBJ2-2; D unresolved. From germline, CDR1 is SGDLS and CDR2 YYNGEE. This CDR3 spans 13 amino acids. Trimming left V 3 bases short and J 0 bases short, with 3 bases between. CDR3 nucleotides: TGTGCCAGCAGCGCTGCGAACACCGGGGAGCTGTTTTTT. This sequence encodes CASSAANTGELFF. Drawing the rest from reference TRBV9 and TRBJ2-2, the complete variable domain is DSGVTQTPKHLITATGQRVTLRCSPRSGDLSVYWYQQSLDQGLQFLIQYYNGEERAKGNILERFSAQQFPDLHSELNLSSLELGDSALYFCASSAANTGELFFGEGSRLTVL.